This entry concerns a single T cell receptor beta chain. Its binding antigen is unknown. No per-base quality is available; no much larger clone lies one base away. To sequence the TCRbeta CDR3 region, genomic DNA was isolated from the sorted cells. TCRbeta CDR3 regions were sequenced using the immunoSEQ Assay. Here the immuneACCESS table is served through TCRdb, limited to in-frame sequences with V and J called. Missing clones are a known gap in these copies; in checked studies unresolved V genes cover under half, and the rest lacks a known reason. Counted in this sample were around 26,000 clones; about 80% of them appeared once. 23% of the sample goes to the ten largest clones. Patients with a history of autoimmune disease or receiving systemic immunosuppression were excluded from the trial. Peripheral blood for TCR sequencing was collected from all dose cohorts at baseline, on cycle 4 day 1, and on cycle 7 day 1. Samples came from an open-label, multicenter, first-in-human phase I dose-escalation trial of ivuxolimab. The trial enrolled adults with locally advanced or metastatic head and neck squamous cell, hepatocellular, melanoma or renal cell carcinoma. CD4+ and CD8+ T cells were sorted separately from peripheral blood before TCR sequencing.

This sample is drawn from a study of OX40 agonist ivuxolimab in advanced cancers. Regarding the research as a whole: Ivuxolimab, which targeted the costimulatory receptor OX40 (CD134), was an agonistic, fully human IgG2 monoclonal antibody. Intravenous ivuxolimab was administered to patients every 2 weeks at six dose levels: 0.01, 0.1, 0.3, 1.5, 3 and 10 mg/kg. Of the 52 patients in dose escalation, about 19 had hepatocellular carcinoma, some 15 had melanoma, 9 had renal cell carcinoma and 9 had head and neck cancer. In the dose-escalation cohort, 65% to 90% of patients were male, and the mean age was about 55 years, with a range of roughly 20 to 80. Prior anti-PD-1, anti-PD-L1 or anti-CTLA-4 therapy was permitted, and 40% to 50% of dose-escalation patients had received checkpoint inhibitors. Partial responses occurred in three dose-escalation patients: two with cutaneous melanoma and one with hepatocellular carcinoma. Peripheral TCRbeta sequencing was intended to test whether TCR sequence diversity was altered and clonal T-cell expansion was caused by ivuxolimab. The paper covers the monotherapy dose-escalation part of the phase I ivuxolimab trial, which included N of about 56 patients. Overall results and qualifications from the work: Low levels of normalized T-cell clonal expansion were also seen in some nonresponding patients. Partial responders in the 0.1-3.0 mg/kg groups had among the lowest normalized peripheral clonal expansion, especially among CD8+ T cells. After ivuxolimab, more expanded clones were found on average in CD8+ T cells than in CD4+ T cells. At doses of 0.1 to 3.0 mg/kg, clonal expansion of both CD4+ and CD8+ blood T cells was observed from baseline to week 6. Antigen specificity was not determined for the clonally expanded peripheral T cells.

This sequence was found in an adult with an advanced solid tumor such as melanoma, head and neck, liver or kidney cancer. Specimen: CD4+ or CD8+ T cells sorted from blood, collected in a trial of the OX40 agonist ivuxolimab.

The CDR3 loop reads CASSDYPIYNEQFF. The sequenced DNA: TGTGCCAGCAGTGACTACCCGATCTACAATGAGCAGTTCTTC. The chain uses TRBV6-1 and TRBJ2-1; no D segment can be confidently identified. Taken from cysteine to phenylalanine, the CDR3 has 14 residues. Solely the CDR3 DNA is kept, with 42 bases framed from the first base. V sheds 3 bases and J sheds 3 bases, leaving 9 bases between their ends. CDR1 and CDR2 are drawn from the germline V gene: MNHNS, SASEGT.